The source of this T cell receptor (beta chain) is a study of identifying expanded T cells in peripheral blood. The table came from immunoSEQ multiplex PCR; TCRdb's copy has only in-frame clones and leaves some out. The sample gives about 110,000 clones, around 89% of which show up once; 8% to 9% is in the top ten. Collection occurred without any documented infections or immune events in donors. With respect to this clone: As yet, its antigen is unknown.

Notes on the study in general: Across healthy donors, higher total template counts meant significantly greater roughly two-week count variance. Over about two and four weeks, about 17 and 20 clones changed, versus around 1.1 between replicates.

V lost 0 bases and J 1 base, leaving 12 bases between the germline ends. The CDR3 totals 16 residues. The germline gives CDR1 SGHAT, CDR2 FQNNGV. The chain couples TRBV11-2 to TRBJ1-1, with D hard to call. Specimen: blood. The TCR comes from a person between 18 and 75 years old in good health. CDR3 amino acids: CASSLEFGSENTEAFF. The CDR3 nucleotides read TGTGCCAGCAGCTTAGAATTCGGTTCTGAGAACACTGAAGCTTTCTTT.